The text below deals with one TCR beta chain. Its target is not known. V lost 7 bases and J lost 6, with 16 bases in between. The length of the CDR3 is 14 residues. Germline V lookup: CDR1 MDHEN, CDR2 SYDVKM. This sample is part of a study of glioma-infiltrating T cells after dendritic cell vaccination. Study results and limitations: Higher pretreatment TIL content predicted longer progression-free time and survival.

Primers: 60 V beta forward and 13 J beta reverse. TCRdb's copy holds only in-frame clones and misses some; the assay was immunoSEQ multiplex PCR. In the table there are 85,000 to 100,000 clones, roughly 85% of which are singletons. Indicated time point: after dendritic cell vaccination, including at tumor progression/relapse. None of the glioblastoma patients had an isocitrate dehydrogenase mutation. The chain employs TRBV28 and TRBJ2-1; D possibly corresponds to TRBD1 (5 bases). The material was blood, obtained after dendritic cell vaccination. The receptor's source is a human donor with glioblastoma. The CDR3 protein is CASTRSKRGNEQFF. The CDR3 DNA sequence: TGTGCCAGCACCCGTTCCAAAAGGGGCAATGAGCAGTTCTTC.